The clone carrying this T cell receptor (beta chain) was observed at least ten times. The CDR3 is 15 amino acids. CDR1 is SNHLY, CDR2 FYNNEI, per germline. V trimming: 4 bases; J trimming: 1 base; junction bases outside the gene matches: 6. This specimen belongs to a study of T cells in Graves' hyperthyroidism and ophthalmopathy. RNA transcripts were the template for amplifying TCR beta CDR3 regions. The study used the HTBI primer set for a first-round RT-PCR of the TCR CDR3. TCRdb called the multiplex PCR reads again in MiXCR, with one record for every CDR3 protein. The sample holds fewer than 600,000 distinct CDR3 sequences, around 15% seen once.

The genes are TRBV2 and TRBJ2-5, with TRBD2 matching over 7 bases. The TCR sequence derives from a woman between 35 and 50 years old with Graves' hyperthyroidism. Sequencing used blood. CDR3 DNA sequence: TGTGCCAGCAGTGCTTCTGGACTAGGCCAAGAGACCCAGTACTTC. Translating it yields CASSASGLGQETQYF.